The clone carrying this TCR beta chain turned up a few times. Its antigen is unknown. This sample stems from a study of T cell repertoires in cytomegalovirus infection. Study-wide background: Public TCR beta signatures marked donors with CMV infection and the matching HLA.

V trimming: 4 bases; J trimming: 10 bases; junction bases outside the gene matches: 0. Per germline, CDR1 ENHRY and CDR2 SYGVKD. The CDR3 runs 11 residues. TCRdb reprocessed the reads via MiXCR and lists one record per CDR3 protein. This table holds about 920,000 distinct CDR3 sequences, around 30% found once. This clonotype originated in a human donor in good health (CMV status not recorded). Some clones in this sample may be carry-over from other donors' samples. The genes are TRBV10-3 and TRBJ2-1, with TRBD2 matching 8 bases. The source was cultured CD8+ T cells from PBMCs, collected from culture after CMV antigen stimulation. This CDR3 is CAISAGGEQFF. In nucleotides, the CDR3 is TGTGCCATCAGTGCGGGGGGGGAGCAGTTCTTC.